This TCR beta chain was captured in a study of T cells in Graves' hyperthyroidism and ophthalmopathy (dated by TCRdb to between 2017 and 2020). For the study in its entirety: Peripheral blood was sampled at the time of initial diagnosis, prior to any treatment. Thyroid tissue and blood T-cell repertoires from roughly 6 Graves' hyperthyroidism patients were also compared in the study. TCR Vbeta CDR3 sequencing of 140 or so peripheral blood samples (under 45 ophthalmopathy, roughly 72 hyperthyroidism and 17 progressor patients) is reported in the paper. For training and testing, the approximately 92 patients in the discovery cohort were randomly divided in a 7:3 ratio. Whether ophthalmopathy could be predicted prospectively was tested in an independent validation cohort made up of under 20 hyperthyroidism patients plus 17 patients who later progressed to ophthalmopathy. Once sampling was done, hyperthyroidism patients were given methimazole at a starting dose of 30 mg daily, whereas ophthalmopathy patients were given high-dose intravenous methylprednisolone. To identify distinguishing TCR V-J signatures, a discovery cohort of 90 to 100 patients was used, comprising 43 with Graves' ophthalmopathy and some 60 with stable Graves' hyperthyroidism. Results the study describes overall, beyond this receptor: In validation, the model predicted progression to ophthalmopathy a median of about 6.5 months before onset, with about 70% sensitivity and almost 75% specificity. Most expanded thyroid clonotypes (frequency above 0.001) were also detected in blood, a finding suggesting that blood repertoires may reflect thyroid immune responses. Sample size was not statistically predetermined, and blinding of investigators to group allocation was not performed. Ophthalmopathy was separated from stable hyperthyroidism by a 13 V-J signature model, with approximately 86% sensitivity and 81% to 83% specificity obtained in cross-validation and 80%/75% obtained in testing.

Moderately to severely active disease, a Clinical Activity Score of at least 3, a NOSPECS grade of at least 4, and a duration under 3 months were present in ophthalmopathy patients. Any patient with an uncontrolled infection, another autoimmune disease, pregnancy or lactation was excluded. Clinical symptoms, serum thyroxine and TRAb, thyroid ultrasound, and orbital computed tomography formed the basis for the diagnoses. PBMCs were isolated from roughly 10 ml of fresh peripheral blood by Ficoll-Paque density gradient centrifugation. Trizol reagent was used to extract total RNA, and RNA quality was then checked on an Agilent 2100 Bioanalyzer. This clonotype was seen repeatedly, ten times or more. Its antigen is unknown. No much larger clone exists at a distance of one base, and base qualities are not known. From cysteine to phenylalanine, the CDR3 is 15 amino acids long. Of all the DNA, just the CDR3 is kept, 45 bases in frame from base 1. The germline V gene (reference sequence) specifies SGHKS as CDR1 and YYEKEE as CDR2. Ends trimmed: V by 1 base, J by 3 bases; bases unmatched to a gene: 3.

The TCR beta CDR3 regions were amplified from the RNA transcripts. The TCR CDR3 was subjected to a first round of RT-PCR using the HTBI primer set and the Qiagen OneStep RT-PCR kit. The libraries were constructed in a second round of multiplex PCR and then size-selected and purified. Sequencing of the libraries was done on an Illumina HiSeq2000 using paired-end 100 bp reads. In the original analysis: SOAPnuke was used to process the raw data, with reads discarded if the reads contained adapters or uncalled bases, had a mean Phred below 15, or lacked an exact constant-primer or identifier match. COPE v1.2.5 was used to merge high-quality paired reads, and clonotypes were defined as unique nucleotide sequences. Clonotypes were aligned to IMGT TRBV, TRBD and TRBJ reference segments using MiTCR v1.1. The analysis was restricted to V-J combinations with a frequency above 0.0001, which together covered 99% to 99.2% of the repertoires. The TCS score was defined as F50 (clonal expansion) divided by E x V (chaos), with BLOSUM62-based TCRdist calculated between CDR3 peptides within each V-J. Welch's t-statistics and random forest reduced roughly 540 V-J features to 13, which were used in a naive Bayes classifier (R e1071). The public reads were reprocessed in TCRdb via fastp at Q25 and MiXCR, keeping in-frame beta chains. Entries are consolidated by CDR3 protein sequence, retaining the most common genes and DNA. TCRdb, not the authors, supplied the V and J calls. Present in this sample are nearly 600,000 distinct CDR3 sequences, 12% to 15% of which were seen just once. The ten top clones hold about 6.6% of the sample.

The sample consisted of blood. The rearrangement joined TRBV5-5 to TRBJ2-1, with 8 junctional bases fitting TRBD2. The TCR comes from a young woman with Graves' ophthalmopathy. The CDR3 corresponds to CASSLTAGVYNEQFF. The DNA reads as follows: TGTGCCAGCAGCTTGACAGCGGGAGTCTACAATGAGCAGTTCTTC. The CDR3, completed at both ends by the reference TRBV5-5 and TRBJ2-1 genes, gives the full variable domain DAGVTQSPTHLIKTRGQQVTLRCSPISGHKSVSWYQQVLGQGPQFIFQYYEKEERGRGNFPDRFSARQFPNYSSELNVNALLLGDSALYLCASSLTAGVYNEQFFGPGTRLTVL.